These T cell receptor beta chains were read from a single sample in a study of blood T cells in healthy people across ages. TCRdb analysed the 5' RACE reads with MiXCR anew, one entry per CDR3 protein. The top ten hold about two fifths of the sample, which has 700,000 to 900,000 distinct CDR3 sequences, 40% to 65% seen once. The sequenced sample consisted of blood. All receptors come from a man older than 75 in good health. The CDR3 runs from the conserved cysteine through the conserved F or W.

CDR3aa: CASSLKVSGRAGNRYAYF
v_gene: TRBV21-1

CDR3aa: CASSEATGGTYEQYF
v_gene: TRBV25-1

CDR3aa: CSVRLGTSLLSTDTQYF
v_gene: TRBV29-1

CDR3aa: CASSLDSRQQPNSPLHF
v_gene: TRBV5-5

CDR3aa: CASSLALGTDTQYF
v_gene: TRBV7-2

CDR3aa: CASSLGAENSPLHF
v_gene: TRBV12-3/TRBV12-4

CDR3aa: CSGFGTSGSYNEQFF
v_gene: TRBV29-1

CDR3aa: CASSFSANYGYTF
v_gene: TRBV7-9

CDR3aa: CASNRLLGEQFF
v_gene: TRBV9

CDR3aa: CASSSGQSQETQYF
v_gene: TRBV5-1

CDR3aa: CASSILTGGYNSPLHF
v_gene: TRBV7-9

CDR3aa: CASSLIYEETQYF
v_gene: TRBV5-1

CDR3aa: CASNGQGSSYEQYF
v_gene: TRBV28

CDR3aa: CSVWTGTGGETQYF
v_gene: TRBV29-1

CDR3aa: CASSLGVAKNIQYF
v_gene: TRBV7-2

CDR3aa: CASSRGLMRVTDTQYF
v_gene: TRBV5-1

CDR3aa: CATTDRGTSTDTQYF
v_gene: TRBV10-3

CDR3aa: CSAKEGGVKLFF
v_gene: TRBV20-1

CDR3aa: CASSPQGSEGYTF
v_gene: TRBV18

CDR3aa: CASSPEGDRASYEQYF
v_gene: TRBV5-4

CDR3aa: CASSQGYSGYNEQFF
v_gene: TRBV3-1

CDR3aa: CATSDLRTGGGEQFF
v_gene: TRBV24-1

CDR3aa: CASSEVLPGPRTGELFF
v_gene: TRBV10-1

CDR3aa: CSVETGYGEKLFF
v_gene: TRBV29-1

CDR3aa: CASSATQSANYGYTF
v_gene: TRBV6-1

CDR3aa: CSARDRRRGTYNEQFF
v_gene: TRBV20-1

CDR3aa: CSAKEGVTYGYTF
v_gene: TRBV20-1

CDR3aa: CASSSIAGGDYNEQFF
v_gene: TRBV27

CDR3aa: CASSPPTGGVYGYTF
v_gene: TRBV12-3/TRBV12-4

CDR3aa: CASRDRGNYGQYF
v_gene: TRBV2

CDR3aa: CASSSPAPGANYEQYF
v_gene: TRBV27

CDR3aa: CASSQDARAHEQYF
v_gene: TRBV4-1

CDR3aa: CASSQEVTVNTEAFF
v_gene: TRBV3-1

CDR3aa: CASSERGGLEGYAYF
v_gene: TRBV10-2

CDR3aa: CSAPVIYEQYF
v_gene: TRBV20-1

CDR3aa: CASSRAGEHRDAYF
v_gene: TRBV5-1

CDR3aa: CSARWGQGKNIQYF
v_gene: TRBV20-1

CDR3aa: CACSLRGLGKNIQYF
v_gene: TRBV12-3/TRBV12-4

CDR3aa: CSALRGAYEQYF
v_gene: TRBV20-1

CDR3aa: CASSYSRGNGAYEQYF
v_gene: TRBV6-2/TRBV6-3

CDR3aa: CSAPKQGWGLNYYGYTF
v_gene: TRBV20-1

CDR3aa: CASSSQGAGQETQYF
v_gene: TRBV5-1